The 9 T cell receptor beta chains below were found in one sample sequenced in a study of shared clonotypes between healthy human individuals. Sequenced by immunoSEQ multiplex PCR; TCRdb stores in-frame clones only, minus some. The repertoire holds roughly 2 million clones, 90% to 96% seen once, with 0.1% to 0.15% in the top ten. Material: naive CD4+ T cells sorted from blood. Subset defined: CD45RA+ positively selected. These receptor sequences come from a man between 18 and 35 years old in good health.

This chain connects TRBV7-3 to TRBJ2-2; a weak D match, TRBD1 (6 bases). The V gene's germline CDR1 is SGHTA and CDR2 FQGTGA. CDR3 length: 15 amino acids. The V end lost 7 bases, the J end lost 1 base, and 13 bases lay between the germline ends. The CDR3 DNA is TGTGCCAGCACCATAGGACAGAAGAACACCGGGGAGCTGTTTTTT. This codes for CASTIGQKNTGELFF. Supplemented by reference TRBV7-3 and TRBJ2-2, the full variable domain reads GAGVSQTPSNKVTEKGKYVELRCDPISGHTALYWYRQSLGQGPEFLIYFQGTGAADDSGLPNDRFFAVRPEGSVSTLKIQRTERGDSAVYLCASTIGQKNTGELFFGEGSRLTVL.

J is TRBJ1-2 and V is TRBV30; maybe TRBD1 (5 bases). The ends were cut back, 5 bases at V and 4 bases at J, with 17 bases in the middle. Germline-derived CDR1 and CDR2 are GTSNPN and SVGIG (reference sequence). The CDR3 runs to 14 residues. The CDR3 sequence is CAWVWGREVYGYTF. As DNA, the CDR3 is TGTGCCTGGGTCTGGGGGAGGGAAGTCTATGGCTACACCTTC.

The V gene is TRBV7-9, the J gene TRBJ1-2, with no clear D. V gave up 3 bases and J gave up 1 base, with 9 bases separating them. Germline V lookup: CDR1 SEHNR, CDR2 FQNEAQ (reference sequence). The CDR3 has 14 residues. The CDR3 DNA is TGTGCCAGCAGCTTTTTTGCGGTTAACTATGGCTACACCTTC. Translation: CASSFFAVNYGYTF.

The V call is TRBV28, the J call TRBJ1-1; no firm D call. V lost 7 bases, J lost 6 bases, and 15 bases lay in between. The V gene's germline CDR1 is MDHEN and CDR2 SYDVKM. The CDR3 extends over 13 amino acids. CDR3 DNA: TGTGCCAGCAACTTATATACTAACGCTGAAGCTTTCTTT. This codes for CASNLYTNAEAFF.

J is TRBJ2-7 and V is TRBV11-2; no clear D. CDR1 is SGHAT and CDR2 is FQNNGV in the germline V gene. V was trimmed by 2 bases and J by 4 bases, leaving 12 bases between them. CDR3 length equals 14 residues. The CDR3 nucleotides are TGTGCCAGCAGCTTATCGTGGCAAAATTACGAGCAGTACTTC. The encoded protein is CASSLSWQNYEQYF.

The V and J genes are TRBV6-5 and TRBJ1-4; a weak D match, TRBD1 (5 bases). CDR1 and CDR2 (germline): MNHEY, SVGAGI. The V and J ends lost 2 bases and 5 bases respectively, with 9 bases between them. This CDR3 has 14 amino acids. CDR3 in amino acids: CASSYGAGNEKLFF. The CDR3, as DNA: TGTGCCAGCAGTTACGGGGCAGGAAATGAAAAACTGTTTTTT.

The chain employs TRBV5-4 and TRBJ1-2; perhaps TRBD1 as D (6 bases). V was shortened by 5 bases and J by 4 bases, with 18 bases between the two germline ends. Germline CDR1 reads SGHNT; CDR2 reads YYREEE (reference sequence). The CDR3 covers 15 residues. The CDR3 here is CASSKSDRLLYGYTF. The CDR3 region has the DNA TGTGCCAGCAGTAAAAGCGACAGGTTGCTCTATGGCTACACCTTC.

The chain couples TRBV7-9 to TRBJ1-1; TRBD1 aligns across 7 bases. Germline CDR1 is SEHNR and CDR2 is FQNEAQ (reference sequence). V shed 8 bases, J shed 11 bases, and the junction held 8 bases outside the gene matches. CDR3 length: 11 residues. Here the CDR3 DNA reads TGTGCCAGCGCTGGGACAGCGGATGCTTTCTTT. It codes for CASAGTADAFF.

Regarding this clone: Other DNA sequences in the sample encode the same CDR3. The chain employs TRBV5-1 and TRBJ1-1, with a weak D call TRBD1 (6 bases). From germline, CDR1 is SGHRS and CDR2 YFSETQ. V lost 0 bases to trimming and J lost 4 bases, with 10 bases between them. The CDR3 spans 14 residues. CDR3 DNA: TGCGCCAGCAGCTTGGGTGGGGGCGGCACTGAAGCTTTCTTT. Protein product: CASSLGGGGTEAFF.